The 21 T cell receptor beta chains given below trace back to one sample, sequenced in a study of Graves' ophthalmopathy and Graves' hyperthyroidism. TCR beta CDR3 regions were amplified from RNA transcripts. The workflow started with a first-round RT-PCR run with HTBI primers and then moved on to a second-round multiplex PCR. Each CDR3 protein gets one entry after TCRdb re-called the multiplex PCR reads with MiXCR. The sample lists 580,000 or so distinct CDR3 sequences, approximately 37% seen once, with about 4.2% in the top ten. The sequenced material came from peripheral blood or thyroid tissue (not recorded which). These receptors came from an adult man with Graves' hyperthyroidism.

This clonotype was seen at least ten times. The rearrangement links TRBV12-3 or TRBV12-4 to TRBJ2-5, with 7 bases that match TRBD2. The CDR3 has 13 amino acids. The V segment lost 6 bases and the J segment 5 bases; nucleotides outside the gene matches: 6. The CDR3 loop reads CASRRGGTETQYF. The CDR3, as DNA: TGTGCCAGCAGGAGGGGAGGGACCGAGACCCAGTACTTC.

This CDR3 is CASSPGQILDEQYF. The DNA of the CDR3 is TGTGCCAGCAGTCCTGGACAGATTTTGGACGAGCAGTACTTC. The rearrangement joins TRBV7-9 to TRBJ2-7; possibly TRBD1 for D (6 bases). Looked up from germline, CDR1 is SEHNR and CDR2 is FQNEAQ (reference sequence). This CDR3 is 14 amino acids long. Trimming pared 6 bases from V and 5 bases from J, leaving 17 bases between.

The CDR3 region has the DNA TGTGCCAGCAGTAAGGACAGGGGGCGGGCAGATACGCAGTATTTT. Protein product: CASSKDRGRADTQYF. V usage is TRBV7-3 and J usage is TRBJ2-3; 11 bases fit TRBD1. Germline V CDR1 and CDR2: SGHTA, FQGTGA. CDR3 size: 15 residues. The J segment lost 4 bases and the V segment lost 6 bases, leaving 6 bases of the junction unmatched.

This clonotype was recorded at least ten times. The rearrangement uses TRBV10-3 and TRBJ2-7, with TRBD2 matching over 8 bases. The V segment lost 3 bases and the J segment 4 bases; nucleotides outside the gene matches: 8. The CDR3 is 15 amino acids. CDR1 and CDR2 from the germline V gene are ENHRY and SYGVKD. CDR3 region: CAISDPAGAQYEQYF. The CDR3, as DNA: TGTGCCATCAGTGACCCAGCGGGAGCCCAGTACGAGCAGTACTTC.

This clonotype showed up many times. The chain recombines TRBV7-8 with TRBJ2-7; possible D gene TRBD1, 6 bases. The CDR3 has 14 residues. Per germline, CDR1 SGHVS and CDR2 FQNEAQ. V lost 4 bases and J lost 2, with 12 bases in between. The CDR3 sequence: CASSSWTVTYEQYF. The DNA of the CDR3 is TGTGCCAGCAGCTCCTGGACAGTTACCTACGAGCAGTACTTC.

The genes are TRBV25-1 and TRBJ2-6, with 12 positions matching TRBD2. The CDR3 runs to 20 residues. Germline loops: CDR1 MGHDK, CDR2 SYGVNS. Unmatched junction bases numbered 7, after V lost 1 base and J lost 0 bases. The CDR3 bases are TGTGCCAGCAGTGAATGGACTAGCGGGAAGGGGACCTCTGGGGCCAACGTCCTGACTTTC. It specifies CASSEWTSGKGTSGANVLTF.

This clonotype was picked up many times. The rearrangement uses TRBV6-5 and TRBJ2-5, with TRBD2 matching 8 bases. CDR3 length: 15 residues. V lost 5 bases and J lost 5; bases outside the gene matches: 10. Germline assignment: CDR1 MNHEY and CDR2 SVGAGI. The CDR3 here is CASSESLAGTETQYF. In DNA, the CDR3 is TGTGCCAGCAGTGAAAGTTTAGCGGGGACGGAGACCCAGTACTTC.

The CDR3 nucleotides read TGTGCCAGCAGCGCCTCTAGCGGGGGGGCCTACGAGCAGTACTTC. This encodes CASSASSGGAYEQYF. The chain is built from TRBV7-3 and TRBJ2-7, with 12 bases aligning to TRBD2. Trimming removed 5 bases from V and 2 bases from J; junction bases left unmatched: 4. This CDR3 is built from 15 residues. The V gene's germline CDR1 is SGHTA and CDR2 FQGTGA. The full variable domain, its missing parts supplied by reference TRBV7-3 and TRBJ2-7, is GAGVSQTPSNKVTEKGKYVELRCDPISGHTALYWYRQSLGQGPEFLIYFQGTGAADDSGLPNDRFFAVRPEGSVSTLKIQRTERGDSAVYLCASSASSGGAYEQYFGPGTRLTVT.

CDR3 sequence (DNA): TGCAGTGCCACTATAGGGACTAGCGGGAGACACGAGCAGTACTTC. Translation: CSATIGTSGRHEQYF. V and J are TRBV20-1 and TRBJ2-7; 14 bases agree with TRBD2. This CDR3 contains 15 residues. The ends lost 6 bases at V and 5 bases at J; junction bases unmatched: 9. The V gene's germline CDR1 is DFQATT and CDR2 SNEGSKA (reference sequence).

The gene calls are TRBV7-9 and TRBJ2-7; possibly TRBD1 for D (6 bases). Germline CDR1 reads SEHNR; CDR2 reads FQNEAQ (reference sequence). The CDR3 has 16 residues. The V and J ends lost 1 base and 0 bases respectively, with 13 bases between them. Here the CDR3 reads CASSLEPLTGSYEQYF. DNA for the CDR3: TGTGCCAGCAGCTTAGAGCCCTTGACAGGCTCCTACGAGCAGTACTTC.

This clonotype was observed many times. The DNA of the CDR3 is TGTGCCATCAGTGTGGGACTAGCGGGCCTCGCGAACACCGGGGAGCTGTTTTTT. Translated: CAISVGLAGLANTGELFF. V and J are TRBV10-3 and TRBJ2-2, with TRBD2 matching 12 bases. The CDR3 has 18 residues. Germline assignment: CDR1 ENHRY and CDR2 SYGVKD. The junction had 6 bases not matched to a gene; V was cut back by 4 bases and J by 0 bases.

The chain carries TRBV29-1 and TRBJ2-7, with 8 nucleotides matching TRBD1. The CDR3 is made up of 11 amino acids. Unmatched junction bases numbered 8, after V lost 6 bases and J lost 10 bases. Germline assignment: CDR1 SQVTM and CDR2 ANQGSEA. CDR3 sequence reads: CSVGGGTGQYF. The CDR3 nucleotides read TGCAGCGTCGGAGGGGGGACAGGCCAGTACTTC.

This clonotype has a count of ten or more. The chain couples TRBV9 to TRBJ2-5; the D is unclear. The CDR3 length is 14 residues. The germline CDR1 and CDR2 sequences are SGDLS and YYNGEE. V was shortened by 1 base and J by 2 bases, with 9 bases between the two germline ends. The CDR3 DNA reads TGTGCCAGCAGCGTAAAGCCCTCACAAGAGACCCAGTACTTC. This codes for CASSVKPSQETQYF.

Many counts were recorded for this clonotype. The rearrangement links TRBV5-6 to TRBJ2-7; either TRBD1 or TRBD2 may fit D (6 bases each). CDR1 SGHDT and CDR2 YYEEEE come from the germline V gene. Trimming removed 3 bases at V and 9 bases at J, with 13 bases between. The CDR3 has 12 amino acids. CDR3 loop: CASSSTGRRQYF. As DNA, the CDR3 is TGTGCCAGCAGCTCTACAGGGAGGCGGCAGTACTTC. Variable domain in full (rest from reference TRBV5-6 and TRBJ2-7): DAGVTQSPTHLIKTRGQQVTLRCSPKSGHDTVSWYQQALGQGPQFIFQYYEEEERQRGNFPDRFSGHQFPNYSSELNVNALLLGDSALYLCASSSTGRRQYFGPGTRLTVT.

Only a few counts were recorded for this clonotype. The chain links TRBV7-9 to TRBJ1-1, with 8 bases fitting TRBD1. CDR1 SEHNR and CDR2 FQNEAQ come from the germline V gene (reference sequence). This CDR3 contains 13 residues. The junction had 9 bases not matched to a gene; V was cut back by 5 bases and J by 10 bases. The CDR3 nucleotides are TGTGCCAGCAGCCACACTTCCGACAGGGGAGCTTTCTTT. Amino acids: CASSHTSDRGAFF.

This clonotype was found a few times. The chain carries TRBV3-1 and TRBJ1-3; D perhaps matches TRBD1 (6 bases). This CDR3 is built from 14 residues. In germline, CDR1 is LGHDT, CDR2 YNNKEL (reference sequence). Deletions cut 5 bases from V and 4 bases from J, with 12 bases between. The CDR3 here is CASSTTGRGNTIYF. CDR3 nucleotide sequence: TGTGCCAGCAGCACCACAGGGAGAGGAAACACCATATATTTT.

To note about this clonotype: A read error is possible here, since a much larger clone lies one base away. The rearrangement joins TRBV5-1 to TRBJ1-2; maybe TRBD1 (5 bases). Germline CDR1 reads SGHRS; CDR2 reads YFSETQ. This CDR3 has 18 amino acids. The CDR3 here is CASSLGTTRDLANYGHTF. The CDR3 bases are TGCGCCAGCAGCTTAGGGACGACAAGGGACCTAGCTAACTATGGCCACACCTTC.

The rearrangement joins TRBV20-1 to TRBJ2-7; D remains unclear. V lost 1 base, J lost 2 bases, and 12 bases lay in between. Germline CDR1 is DFQATT and CDR2 is SNEGSKA (reference sequence). CDR3 length: 14 amino acids. DNA for the CDR3: TGCAGTGCTAGAGTAGACCGCCTTACCTACGAGCAGTACTTC. This codes for CSARVDRLTYEQYF.

Comments on this clonotype: With a much larger clone just one base away, this may be a read error. The V and J genes are TRBV12-3 or TRBV12-4 and TRBJ1-2; weak D call: TRBD1 (5 bases). The length of the CDR3 is 15 residues. V dropped 1 base and J dropped 2 bases, with 11 bases sitting between them. CDR3 sequence: CASSLGRDVNYGYTF. The CDR3 DNA reads as TGTGCCAGCAGTTTAGGACGGGACGTAAACTATGGCTACACCTTC.

The chain carries TRBV2 and TRBJ1-2; 9 bases line up with TRBD1. The J segment lost 2 bases and the V segment lost 8 bases, leaving 6 bases of the junction unmatched. CDR1 and CDR2 (germline): SNHLY, FYNNEI. This CDR3 has 14 amino acids. CDR3: CASVSGTGNYGYTF. Here the CDR3 DNA reads TGTGCCAGCGTTTCCGGGACAGGGAACTATGGCTACACCTTC.

This clonotype was recorded at least ten times. The rearrangement links TRBV7-9 to TRBJ1-2; D is possibly TRBD1 (6 bases). Germline loops: CDR1 SEHNR, CDR2 FQNEAQ (reference sequence). The V end was cut by 4 bases, the J end by 3 bases, with 12 bases between. CDR3 length: 14 residues. The CDR3 DNA reads TGTGCCAGCAGCTCGAGCAGGGGTTACTATGGCTACACCTTC. Protein product: CASSSSRGYYGYTF.